This record looks at one T cell receptor beta chain sequence and its context. These data come from a study of T cell changes during pregnancy in multiple sclerosis. Germline V gene data show CDR1 as SQVTM and CDR2 as ANQGSEA. CDR3 length: 12 amino acids. Trimming removed 2 bases from V and 6 bases from J, with 7 bases in between. Produced via immunoSEQ multiplex PCR; TCRdb's table is partial and in-frame only. The table shows 50,000 or so clones, with 90% to 95% occurring only once. This sample comprised CD8+ T cells from peripheral blood mononuclear cells, obtained after pregnancy. V usage is TRBV29-1 and J usage is TRBJ2-2; TRBD1 might be the D (6 bases). The TCR was taken from a female donor with multiple sclerosis, enrolled in a pregnancy study. As DNA, the CDR3 is TGCAGCGTTGAATCAGGGGCCGGGGAGCTGTTTTTT. This translates into CSVESGAGELFF.